This TCR beta chain is from a study of blood T cells in healthy people across ages. The V gene end was trimmed by 6 bases and the J gene end by 2 bases; junction bases not matched to a gene: 5. The CDR3 is 14 residues long. Per the germline V gene, CDR1 is SGHTA and CDR2 is FQGNSA. Around 9.4 milliliters was the volume of peripheral blood drawn from each donor. Primed by a sample-barcoded 5' primer and a J-beta primer mix, a second PCR proceeded for about 6 to 11 cycles. A 12-random-nucleotide template-switch adaptor tagged each cDNA molecule. TCRdb re-called the 5' RACE reads through MiXCR, storing one row per CDR3 protein. The repertoire holds over 950,000 distinct CDR3 sequences, roughly 51% seen once, with about 20% in the top ten.

The sample consisted of blood. The receptor was derived from a woman aged 55-69 years in good health. The chain is built from TRBV7-2 and TRBJ2-7, with 9 positions matching TRBD2. The CDR3 is CASRNSGGPYEQYF. The CDR3 DNA reads TGTGCCAGCAGAAATAGCGGGGGACCCTACGAGCAGTACTTC.